This TCR beta chain emerged from a study of CDR3 diversity in severe acne. The CDR3 totals 13 residues. Germline CDR1 and CDR2: SGDLS and YYNGEE. MiXCR was run by TCRdb on the PCR reads, yielding one entry per CDR3 protein. There are more than 70,000 distinct CDR3 sequences in the sample; approximately 49% occur only once, and more than 9% lies in the top ten. As regards this clonotype: Just one base apart from a much larger clone, this may be a read error.

The specimen was blood. This TCR was sampled from a male donor with severe acne vulgaris. The chain couples TRBV9 to TRBJ2-7, with no clear D. Here the CDR3 reads CASSARSNYERYF. CDR3 coding DNA: TGTGCCAGCAGCGCGCGGTCGAATTACGAGCGGTACTTC.